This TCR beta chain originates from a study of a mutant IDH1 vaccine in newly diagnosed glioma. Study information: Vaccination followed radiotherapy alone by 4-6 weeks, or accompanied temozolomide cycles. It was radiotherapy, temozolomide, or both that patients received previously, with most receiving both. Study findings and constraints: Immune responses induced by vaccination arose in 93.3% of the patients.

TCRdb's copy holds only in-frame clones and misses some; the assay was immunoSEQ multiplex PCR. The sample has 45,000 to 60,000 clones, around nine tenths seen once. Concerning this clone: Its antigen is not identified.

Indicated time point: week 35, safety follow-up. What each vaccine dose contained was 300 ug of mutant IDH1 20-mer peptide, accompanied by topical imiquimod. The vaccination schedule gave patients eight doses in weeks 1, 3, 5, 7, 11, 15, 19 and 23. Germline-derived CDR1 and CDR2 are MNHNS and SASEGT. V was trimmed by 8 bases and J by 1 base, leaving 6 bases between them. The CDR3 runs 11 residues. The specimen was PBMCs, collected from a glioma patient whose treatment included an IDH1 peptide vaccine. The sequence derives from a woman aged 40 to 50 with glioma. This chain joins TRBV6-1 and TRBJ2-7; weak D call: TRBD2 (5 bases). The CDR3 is CASGGSYEQYF. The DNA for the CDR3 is TGTGCCAGCGGAGGATCCTACGAGCAGTACTTC.